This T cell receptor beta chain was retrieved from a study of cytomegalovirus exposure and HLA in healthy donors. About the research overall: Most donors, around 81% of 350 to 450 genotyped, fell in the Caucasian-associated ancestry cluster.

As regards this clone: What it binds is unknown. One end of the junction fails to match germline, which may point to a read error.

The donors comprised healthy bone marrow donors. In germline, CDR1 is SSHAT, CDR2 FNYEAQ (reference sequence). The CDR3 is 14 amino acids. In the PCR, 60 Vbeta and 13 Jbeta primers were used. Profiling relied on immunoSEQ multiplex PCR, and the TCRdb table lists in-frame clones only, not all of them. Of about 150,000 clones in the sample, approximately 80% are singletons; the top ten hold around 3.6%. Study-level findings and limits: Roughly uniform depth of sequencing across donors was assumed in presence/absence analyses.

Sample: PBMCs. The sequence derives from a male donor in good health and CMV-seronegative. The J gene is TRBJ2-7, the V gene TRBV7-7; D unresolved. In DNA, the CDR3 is TGTGCTAGCAGCTCTACGCCTAACTCCTACGAGCAGTACTTC. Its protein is CASSSTPNSYEQYF.